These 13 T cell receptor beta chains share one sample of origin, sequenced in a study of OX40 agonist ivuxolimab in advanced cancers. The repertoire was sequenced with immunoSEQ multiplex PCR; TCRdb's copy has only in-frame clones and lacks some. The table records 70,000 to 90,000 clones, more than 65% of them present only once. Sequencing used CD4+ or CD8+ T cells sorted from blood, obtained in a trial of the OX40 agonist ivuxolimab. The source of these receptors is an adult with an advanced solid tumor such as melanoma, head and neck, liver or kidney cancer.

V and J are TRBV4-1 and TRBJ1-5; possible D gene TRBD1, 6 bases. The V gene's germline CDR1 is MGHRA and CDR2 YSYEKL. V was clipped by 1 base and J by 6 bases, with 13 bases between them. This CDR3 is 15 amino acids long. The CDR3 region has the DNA TGCGCCAGCAGCCAAGCCCAGGGGTTAGTTCAGCCCCAGCATTTT. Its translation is CASSQAQGLVQPQHF.

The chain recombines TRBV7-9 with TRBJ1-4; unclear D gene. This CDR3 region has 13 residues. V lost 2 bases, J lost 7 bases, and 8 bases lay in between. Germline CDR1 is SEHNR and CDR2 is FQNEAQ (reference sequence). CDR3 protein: CASSLKPPEKLFF. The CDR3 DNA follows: TGTGCCAGCAGCTTAAAGCCCCCTGAAAAACTGTTTTTT. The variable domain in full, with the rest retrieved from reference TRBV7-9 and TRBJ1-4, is DTGVSQNPRHKITKRGQNVTFRCDPISEHNRLYWYRQTLGQGPEFLTYFQNEAQLEKSRLLSDRFSAERPKGSFSTLEIQRTEQGDSAMYLCASSLKPPEKLFFGSGTQLSVL.

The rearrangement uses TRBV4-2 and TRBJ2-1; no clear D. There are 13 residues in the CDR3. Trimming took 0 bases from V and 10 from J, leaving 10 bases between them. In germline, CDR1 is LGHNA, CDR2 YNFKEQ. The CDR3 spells CASSQDLQREQFF. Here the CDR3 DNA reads TGTGCCAGCAGCCAAGATCTTCAGCGAGAGCAGTTCTTC.

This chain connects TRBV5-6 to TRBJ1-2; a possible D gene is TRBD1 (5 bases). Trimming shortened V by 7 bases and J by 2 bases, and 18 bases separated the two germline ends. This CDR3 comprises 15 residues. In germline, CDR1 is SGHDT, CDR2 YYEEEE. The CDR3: CASGPATGGNYGYTF. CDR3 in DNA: TGTGCCAGCGGCCCGGCGACGGGGGGGAACTATGGCTACACCTTC.

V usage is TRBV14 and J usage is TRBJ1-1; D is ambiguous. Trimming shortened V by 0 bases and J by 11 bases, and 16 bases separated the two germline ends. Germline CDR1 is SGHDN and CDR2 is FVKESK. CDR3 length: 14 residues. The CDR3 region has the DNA TGTGCCAGCAGCCAAGACCCCGCGATCCTAGGGGCTTTCTTT. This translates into CASSQDPAILGAFF.

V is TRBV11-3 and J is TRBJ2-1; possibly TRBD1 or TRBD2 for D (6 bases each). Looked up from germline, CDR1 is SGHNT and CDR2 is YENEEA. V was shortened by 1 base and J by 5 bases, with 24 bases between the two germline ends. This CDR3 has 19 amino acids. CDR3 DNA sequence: TGTGCCAGCAGCTTAGGGGAAACCTGGGGGGACAACTTGCACAATGAGCAGTTCTTC. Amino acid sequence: CASSLGETWGDNLHNEQFF.

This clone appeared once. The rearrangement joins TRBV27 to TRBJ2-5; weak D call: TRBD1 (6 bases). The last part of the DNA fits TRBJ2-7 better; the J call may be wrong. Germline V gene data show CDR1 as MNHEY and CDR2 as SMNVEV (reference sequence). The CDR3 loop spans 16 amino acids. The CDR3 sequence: CASSLSWGPQLYEQYF. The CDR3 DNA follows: TGTGCCAGCAGTTTATCCTGGGGGCCACAACTCTACGAGCAGTACTTC.

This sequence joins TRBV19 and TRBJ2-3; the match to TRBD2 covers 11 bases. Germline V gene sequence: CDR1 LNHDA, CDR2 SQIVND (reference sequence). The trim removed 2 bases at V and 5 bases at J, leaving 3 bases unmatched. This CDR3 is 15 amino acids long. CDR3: CASSIIAGGRDTQYF. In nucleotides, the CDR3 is TGTGCCAGTAGTATAATAGCGGGGGGGCGAGATACGCAGTATTTT. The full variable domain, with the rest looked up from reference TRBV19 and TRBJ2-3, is DGGITQSPKYLFRKEGQNVTLSCEQNLNHDAMYWYRQDPGQGLRLIYYSQIVNDFQKGDIAEGYSVSREKKESFPLTVTSAQKNPTAFYLCASSIIAGGRDTQYFGPGTRLTVL.

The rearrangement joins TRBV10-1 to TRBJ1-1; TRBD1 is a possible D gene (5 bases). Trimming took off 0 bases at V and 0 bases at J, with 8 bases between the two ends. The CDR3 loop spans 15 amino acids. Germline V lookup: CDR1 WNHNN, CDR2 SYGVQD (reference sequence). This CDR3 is CASSESPGLNTEAFF. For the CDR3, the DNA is TGCGCCAGCAGTGAGTCGCCGGGACTGAACACTGAAGCTTTCTTT.

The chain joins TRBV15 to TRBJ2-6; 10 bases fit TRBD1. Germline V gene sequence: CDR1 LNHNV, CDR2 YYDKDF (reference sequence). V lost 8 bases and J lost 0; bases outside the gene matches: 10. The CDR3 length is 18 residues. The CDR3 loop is CATSDRGRFYSGANVLTF. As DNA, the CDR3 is TGTGCCACCTCAGACAGGGGGCGCTTCTACTCTGGGGCCAACGTCCTGACTTTC.

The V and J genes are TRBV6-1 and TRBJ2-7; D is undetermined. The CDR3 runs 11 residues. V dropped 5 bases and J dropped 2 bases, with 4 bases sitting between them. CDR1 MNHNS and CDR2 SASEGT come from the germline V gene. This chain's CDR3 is CASSWAYEQYF. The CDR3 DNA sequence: TGTGCCAGCAGTTGGGCCTACGAGCAGTACTTC.

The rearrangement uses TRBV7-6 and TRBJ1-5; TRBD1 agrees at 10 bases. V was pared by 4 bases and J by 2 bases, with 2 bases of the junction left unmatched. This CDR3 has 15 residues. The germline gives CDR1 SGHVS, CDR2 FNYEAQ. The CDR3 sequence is CASSSGQGGNQPQHF. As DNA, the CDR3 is TGTGCCAGCAGCTCAGGACAGGGGGGCAATCAGCCCCAGCATTTT.

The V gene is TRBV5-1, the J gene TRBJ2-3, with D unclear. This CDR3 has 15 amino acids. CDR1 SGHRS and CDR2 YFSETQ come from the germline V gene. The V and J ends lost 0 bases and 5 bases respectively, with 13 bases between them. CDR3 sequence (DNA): TGCGCCAGCAGCTTGGAATCCCAAGCTCGAGATACGCAGTATTTT. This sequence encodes CASSLESQARDTQYF.